These 31 T cell receptor beta chains were all obtained from the same sample, sequenced in a study of blood T cell repertoires in COVID-19. The data were produced by immunoSEQ multiplex PCR, yet TCRdb's version contains in-frame clones alone and is incomplete. The data contain almost 250,000 clones, roughly 86% of them singletons. Sequenced material: PBMCs or T cells enriched from blood (not recorded which). These receptors came from a woman aged 50 to 65 who had recovered from COVID-19.

This clone occurred a few times. J is TRBJ2-2 and V is TRBV28; possibly TRBD2 for D (8 bases). The CDR3 covers 20 residues. Trimming pared 5 bases from V and 0 bases from J, leaving 25 bases between. Germline assignment: CDR1 MDHEN and CDR2 SYDVKM. The CDR3 DNA sequence: TGTGCCAGCAGTGGGGGGACAGACTGGACTAGCCTCCCGAACACCGGGGAGCTGTTTTTT. It is translated as CASSGGTDWTSLPNTGELFF.

As concerns this clone: Within the sample, other DNA sequences also encode this same CDR3. The V call is TRBV3-1 (or the pseudogene TRBV3-2), the J call TRBJ2-5; D ambiguous. This CDR3 region has 14 residues. The germline CDR1 and CDR2 sequences are LGHDT and YNNKEL (reference sequence). Trimming removed 1 base at V and 2 bases at J, with 8 bases between. The CDR3 nucleotides are TGTGCCAGCAGCCAAGTGGGCCAACAAGAGACCCAGTACTTC. This codes for CASSQVGQQETQYF.

This clone was found once. This CDR3 is CASSGSPHEQYF. In nucleotides, the CDR3 is TGTGCCAGTAGCGGGAGCCCCCACGAGCAGTACTTC. This chain connects TRBV19 to TRBJ2-7, with D perhaps TRBD2 (6 bases). The length of the CDR3 is 12 residues. CDR1 and CDR2 from the germline V gene are LNHDA and SQIVND (reference sequence). Trimming cost V 6 bases and J 5 bases, with 11 bases left between them.

V is TRBV28 and J is TRBJ2-3; possibly TRBD2 for D (6 bases). V lost 3 bases, J lost 6 bases, and 13 bases lay in between. The CDR3 extends over 14 amino acids. Per germline, CDR1 MDHEN and CDR2 SYDVKM. In DNA form, the CDR3 reads TGTGCCAGCAGTTTCCGCGGGACGTCGGATACGCAGTATTTT. It yields the protein CASSFRGTSDTQYF.

The V gene is TRBV7-9, the J gene TRBJ2-1, with no clear D. Trimming shortened V by 7 bases and J by 7 bases, and 11 bases separated the two germline ends. The CDR3 loop spans 12 amino acids. From germline, CDR1 is SEHNR and CDR2 FQNEAQ (reference sequence). The CDR3 coding sequence is TGTGCCAGCACTAGAGTAGAGAATGAGCAGTTCTTC. This gives the protein CASTRVENEQFF.

CDR3 protein: CASSFWQDNQPQHF. The CDR3 coding sequence is TGTGCCAGCAGTTTTTGGCAGGACAATCAGCCCCAGCATTTT. This chain uses TRBV28 with TRBJ1-5; D is ambiguous. The germline gives CDR1 MDHEN, CDR2 SYDVKM. The CDR3 runs 14 residues. V lost 3 bases and J lost 3, with 9 bases in between.

This chain links TRBV12-1 with TRBJ1-1; no DNA check was done on the table's D call, TRBD1. TRBV12-1 is classified as a pseudogene. This CDR3 is built from 13 residues. The CDR3 nucleotides read TGTGCCAGCAGCTGCCGGGGTGAAGGGGGAGCTTTCTTT. The encoded protein is CASSCRGEGGAFF.

The V call is TRBV6-1, the J call TRBJ1-1; maybe TRBD1 (6 bases). This CDR3 is 15 amino acids long. The germline CDR1 and CDR2 sequences are MNHNS and SASEGT. The ends were cut back, 3 bases at V and 0 bases at J, with 11 bases in the middle. This CDR3 is CASSDWGQLNTEAFF. As DNA, the CDR3 is TGTGCCAGCAGTGATTGGGGGCAATTGAACACTGAAGCTTTCTTT.

The chain carries TRBV3-1 (or the pseudogene TRBV3-2) and TRBJ2-5; the match to TRBD2 covers 9 bases. The CDR3 is 15 residues long. Losses at the gene ends were 4 bases for V and 9 bases for J; bases not matched to a gene: 12. Germline CDR1 LGHDT, CDR2 YNNKEL (reference sequence). The DNA for the CDR3 is TGTGCCAGCAGCCCCTTCGGAGCGGGAGGAGGTGCCCAGTACTTC. The encoded protein is CASSPFGAGGGAQYF.

The V and J genes are TRBV2 and TRBJ2-5; perhaps TRBD1 as D (6 bases). Trimming stripped 8 bases from V and 3 bases from J, with 19 bases between. The CDR3 runs 15 residues. Germline V gene sequence: CDR1 SNHLY, CDR2 FYNNEI. In nucleotides, the CDR3 is TGTGCCAGCGGTAAACAGGGTATTGGGGAAGAGACCCAGTACTTC. Translating gives CASGKQGIGEETQYF.

This rearrangement joins TRBV27 to TRBJ1-4; D remains unclear. CDR3 length: 15 amino acids. V was trimmed by 5 bases and J by 7 bases, leaving 17 bases between them. Germline V gene sequence: CDR1 MNHEY, CDR2 SMNVEV (reference sequence). The CDR3 nucleotides are TGTGCCAGCAGTCCCCGGGAGAGTAGAACTGAAAAACTGTTTTTT. Translated: CASSPRESRTEKLFF.

This clone was seen only a few times. The chain recombines TRBV28 with TRBJ1-2; 7 nucleotides line up with TRBD1. V shed 3 bases and J 5 bases; nucleotides not matched to a gene: 3. The germline gives CDR1 MDHEN, CDR2 SYDVKM. The CDR3 loop spans 13 amino acids. The CDR3 is CASSFAGQYGYTF. CDR3 nucleotides: TGTGCCAGCAGTTTCGCGGGACAGTATGGCTACACCTTC.

The chain joins TRBV18 to TRBJ1-4; the match to TRBD1 covers 7 bases. V was pared by 6 bases and J by 6 bases, with 10 bases of the junction left unmatched. Germline V gene sequence: CDR1 KGHSH, CDR2 LQKENI. The CDR3 contains 15 residues. The CDR3 loop is CASSPTDRADEKLFF. The CDR3, as DNA: TGTGCCAGCTCCCCGACTGACAGGGCTGATGAAAAACTGTTTTTT.

This clone was recorded many times. This sample includes further DNA sequences coding for the same CDR3. J is TRBJ1-5 and V is TRBV18; the match to TRBD1 covers 8 bases. The CDR3 sequence is 15 residues long. The germline V gene encodes CDR1 KGHSH and CDR2 LQKENI. The junction had 7 bases not matched to a gene; V was cut back by 5 bases and J by 4 bases. This CDR3 is CASSEGQGVNQPQHF. DNA for the CDR3: TGTGCCAGCTCAGAAGGACAGGGAGTAAATCAGCCCCAGCATTTT.

This clone appeared once. The CDR3 nucleotides read TGTGCCAGCAGTTCCACGGGACAGGGTACTTCCTATGGCTACACCTTC. Translation gives CASSSTGQGTSYGYTF. The chain combines TRBV2 with TRBJ1-2, with 9 nucleotides matching TRBD1. The CDR3 extends over 16 amino acids. Trimming removed 5 bases from V and 4 bases from J; junction bases left unmatched: 11. Germline V gene sequence: CDR1 SNHLY, CDR2 FYNNEI.

This chain uses TRBV19 with TRBJ1-3; D is ambiguous. The V end lost 7 bases, the J end lost 4 bases, and 17 bases lay between the germline ends. Per the germline V gene, CDR1 is LNHDA and CDR2 is SQIVND (reference sequence). The CDR3 consists of 15 residues. The CDR3 is CASKERIWSGNTIYF. The CDR3 DNA sequence: TGTGCCAGTAAGGAGAGGATTTGGTCCGGAAACACCATATATTTT. Full variable domain (rest looked up from reference TRBV19 and TRBJ1-3): DGGITQSPKYLFRKEGQNVTLSCEQNLNHDAMYWYRQDPGQGLRLIYYSQIVNDFQKGDIAEGYSVSREKKESFPLTVTSAQKNPTAFYLCASKERIWSGNTIYFGEGSWLTVV.

The chain couples TRBV11-2 to TRBJ2-1; tentative D call: TRBD1 (6 bases). Germline V CDR1 and CDR2: SGHAT, FQNNGV. Between the trimmed V and J ends, which lost 3 bases and 7 bases, there was a span of 13 bases. This CDR3 contains 14 residues. The CDR3 sequence is CASSFPYRENEQFF. The CDR3 nucleotides read TGTGCCAGCAGCTTTCCTTACAGGGAGAATGAGCAGTTCTTC. The whole variable domain, filled in from reference TRBV11-2 and TRBJ2-1, reads EAGVAQSPRYKIIEKRQSVAFWCNPISGHATLYWYQQILGQGPKLLIQFQNNGVVDDSQLPKDRFSAERLKGVDSTLKIQPAKLEDSAVYLCASSFPYRENEQFFGPGTRLTVL.

DNA of the CDR3: TGTGCCAGGGAGCAACGGGGGAGGAGGGATGGCTACACCTTC. Translated: CAREQRGRRDGYTF. The chain joins TRBV2 to TRBJ1-2; tentative D call: TRBD1 (5 bases). This CDR3 is built from 14 residues. The V gene lost 9 bases and the J gene lost 6 bases, with 20 bases spanning the gap. Germline lookup yields CDR1 SNHLY and CDR2 FYNNEI.

The chain carries TRBV19 and TRBJ2-3; TRBD2 matches 11 bases. The length of the CDR3 is 17 residues. Trimming removed 5 bases from V and 8 bases from J; junction bases left unmatched: 15. Germline assignment: CDR1 LNHDA and CDR2 SQIVND (reference sequence). For the CDR3, the DNA is TGTGCCAGTAGTCCCCCCGGCGAACTAGCGGGAGTGGCTACGCAGTATTTT. Its protein is CASSPPGELAGVATQYF. Full variable domain (rest looked up from reference TRBV19 and TRBJ2-3): DGGITQSPKYLFRKEGQNVTLSCEQNLNHDAMYWYRQDPGQGLRLIYYSQIVNDFQKGDIAEGYSVSREKKESFPLTVTSAQKNPTAFYLCASSPPGELAGVATQYFGPGTRLTVL.

This clone was observed a single time. V and J are TRBV10-3 and TRBJ2-7, with 8 bases identical to TRBD1. Germline CDR1 reads ENHRY; CDR2 reads SYGVKD. The CDR3 covers 14 residues. V lost 6 bases, J lost 5 bases, and 9 bases stayed unmatched. CDR3 coding DNA: TGTGCCATCAGCGCGGACAGGGTGGGCAACGAGCAGTACTTC. The encoded protein is CAISADRVGNEQYF.

This clone was counted between two and nine times. The chain recombines TRBV27 with TRBJ2-2; 12 bases map to TRBD2. CDR1 is MNHEY, CDR2 SMNVEV, per germline (reference sequence). The CDR3 has 17 amino acids. J gave up 5 bases and V 5 bases, and 9 bases lay outside the gene matches. CDR3 sequence: CASSPRTSGTRTGELFF. CDR3 DNA: TGTGCCAGCAGTCCTCGGACTAGCGGGACTCGGACCGGGGAGCTGTTTTTT.

A single count supports this clone. V usage is TRBV11-3 and J usage is TRBJ2-3; 8 bases line up with TRBD2. Per germline, CDR1 SGHNT and CDR2 YENEEA. V dropped 5 bases and J dropped 3; count of bases not matched to a gene: 4. The CDR3 consists of 14 residues. CDR3 sequence reads: CASSRTSRTDTQYF. The CDR3, as DNA: TGTGCCAGCAGCCGGACTAGCAGAACAGATACGCAGTATTTT.

This clone appeared once. V is TRBV29-1 and J is TRBJ1-4; D is uncertain. The CDR3 extends over 15 amino acids. Germline-derived CDR1 and CDR2 are SQVTM and ANQGSEA. Trimming shortened V by 0 bases and J by 4 bases, and 12 bases separated the two germline ends. The CDR3 loop reads CSVEDEGSGNEKLFF. CDR3 DNA sequence: TGCAGCGTTGAAGATGAGGGCAGCGGTAATGAAAAACTGTTTTTT.

The chain has TRBV4-2 and TRBJ1-3; a possible D gene is TRBD1 (5 bases). Germline V gives CDR1 LGHNA, CDR2 YNFKEQ. Trimming took 0 bases from V and 4 from J, leaving 13 bases between them. CDR3 length equals 16 residues. CDR3 DNA: TGTGCCAGCAGCCAAGACGGGGGGGAGCACGGAAACACCATATATTTT. Its translation is CASSQDGGEHGNTIYF.

This clone was seen once. The chain recombines TRBV4-2 with TRBJ1-2; D unclear. The ends were cut back, 4 bases at V and 6 bases at J, with 21 bases in the middle. The CDR3 length is 16 residues. CDR1 is LGHNA, CDR2 YNFKEQ, per germline. CDR3 sequence reads: CASSLTPWSTKDGYTF. In DNA, the CDR3 is TGTGCCAGCAGCCTAACCCCGTGGAGTACGAAGGATGGCTACACCTTC.

This clone was seen just once. The gene calls are TRBV28 and TRBJ1-5; D call uncertain. Trimming removed 2 bases from V and 1 base from J, with 9 bases in between. The CDR3 is made up of 15 amino acids. Germline V lookup: CDR1 MDHEN, CDR2 SYDVKM. CDR3 residues: CASSLGGESNQPQHF. CDR3 nucleotides: TGTGCCAGCAGTTTAGGCGGCGAAAGCAATCAGCCCCAGCATTTT.

The chain combines TRBV27 with TRBJ2-5, with D hard to call. CDR1 MNHEY and CDR2 SMNVEV come from the germline V gene (reference sequence). There are 14 residues in the CDR3. The V and J ends lost 0 bases and 5 bases respectively, with 10 bases between them. CDR3 in DNA: TGTGCCAGCAGTTTATCGCGGCTCCAGGAGACCCAGTACTTC. Encoded protein: CASSLSRLQETQYF.

The rearrangement joins TRBV19 to TRBJ2-2; 9 positions agree with TRBD2. Germline-derived CDR1 and CDR2 are LNHDA and SQIVND (reference sequence). Trimming cost V 5 bases and J 4 bases; bases outside gene matches: 11. This CDR3 has 17 amino acids. CDR3 DNA sequence: TGTGCCAGTAGTCGGTCGGGCGGGAGGGGCGGCACCGGGGAGCTGTTTTTT. The encoded protein is CASSRSGGRGGTGELFF.

The chain employs TRBV10-3 and TRBJ2-5, with D possibly being TRBD1 (5 bases). V was cut by 3 bases and J by 1 base, with 6 bases left in between. Germline CDR1 and CDR2: ENHRY and SYGVKD. The CDR3 consists of 13 residues. The CDR3 reads CAISEGAQETQYF. CDR3 in DNA: TGTGCCATCAGTGAAGGGGCCCAAGAGACCCAGTACTTC.

Concerning this clone itself: Relative to the germline gene, one junction end is altered; a read error may explain this. The chain couples TRBV7-7 to TRBJ2-5, with 8 positions matching TRBD2. The CDR3 contains 14 residues. CDR1 and CDR2 from the germline V gene are SSHAT and FNYEAQ (reference sequence). The DNA of the CDR3 is TGTGCTAGCAGTCCGGGGACTAGTCAAGAGACCCAGTACTTC. Its translation: CASSPGTSQETQYF.

The chain combines TRBV7-9 with TRBJ2-7; perhaps TRBD2 as D (6 bases). V shed 5 bases and J shed 5 bases, with 19 bases lying between them. Looked up from germline, CDR1 is SEHNR and CDR2 is FQNEAQ (reference sequence). The CDR3 spans 15 residues. CDR3 sequence reads: CASSLWIAAPDEQYF. In nucleotides, the CDR3 is TGTGCCAGCAGCCTTTGGATAGCGGCGCCGGACGAGCAGTACTTC.